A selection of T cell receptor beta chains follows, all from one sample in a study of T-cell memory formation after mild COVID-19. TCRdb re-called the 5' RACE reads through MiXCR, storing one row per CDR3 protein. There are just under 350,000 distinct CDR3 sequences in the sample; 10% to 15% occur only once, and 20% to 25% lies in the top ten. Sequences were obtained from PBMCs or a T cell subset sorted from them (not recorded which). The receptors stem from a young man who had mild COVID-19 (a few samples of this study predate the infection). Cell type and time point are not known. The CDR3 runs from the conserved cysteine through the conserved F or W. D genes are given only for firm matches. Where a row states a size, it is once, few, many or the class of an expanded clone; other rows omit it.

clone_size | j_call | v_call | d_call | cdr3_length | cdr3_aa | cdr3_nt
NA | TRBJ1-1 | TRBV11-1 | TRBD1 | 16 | CASSSYSGGLNTEAFF | TGTGCCAGCAGCTCTTATTCAGGGGGCCTGAACACTGAAGCTTTCTTT
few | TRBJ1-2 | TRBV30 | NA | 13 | CACRAAGSYGYTF | TGTGCCTGTCGGGCGGCAGGATCTTATGGCTACACCTTC
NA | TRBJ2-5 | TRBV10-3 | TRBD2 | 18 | CAISDTRLAGGSQETQYF | TGTGCCATCAGTGACACGAGACTAGCGGGGGGTTCCCAAGAGACCCAGTACTTC
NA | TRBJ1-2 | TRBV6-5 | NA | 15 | CASSQSGGAYGGYTF | TGTGCCAGCAGCCAATCGGGGGGCGCATATGGTGGCTACACCTTC
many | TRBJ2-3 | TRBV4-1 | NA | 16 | CASSQERTPSTDTQYF | TGCGCCAGCAGCCAAGAAAGGACTCCTAGCACAGATACGCAGTATTTT
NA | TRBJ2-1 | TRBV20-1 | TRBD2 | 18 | CSARSPPRAGGRYNEQFF | TGCAGTGCTAGATCCCCTCCTAGGGCGGGGGGCCGGTACAATGAGCAGTTCTTC
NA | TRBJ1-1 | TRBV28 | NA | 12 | CASSFRSGGAFF | TGTGCCAGCAGTTTCCGCTCTGGAGGAGCTTTCTTT
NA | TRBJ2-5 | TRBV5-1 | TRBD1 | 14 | CASSRGQGVGTQYF | TGCGCCAGCAGCCGGGGACAGGGGGTCGGGACCCAGTACTTC
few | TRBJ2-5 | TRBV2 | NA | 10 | CASTRTTQYF | TGTGCCAGCACTCGGACCACCCAGTACTTC
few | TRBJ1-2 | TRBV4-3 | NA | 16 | CASSSLIGSSDYGYTF | TGCGCCAGCAGCTCCTTGATTGGGTCGTCGGACTATGGCTACACCTTC
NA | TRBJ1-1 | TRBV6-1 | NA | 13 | CASSDGQNTEAFF | TGTGCCAGCAGTGACGGACAGAACACTGAAGCTTTCTTT
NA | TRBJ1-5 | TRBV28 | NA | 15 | CASSLGRLSNQPQHF | TGTGCCAGCAGTTTAGGGCGACTTAGCAATCAGCCCCAGCATTTT
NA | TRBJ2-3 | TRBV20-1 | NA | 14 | CSANERAFQDTQYF | TGCAGTGCTAATGAGCGGGCGTTCCAAGATACGCAGTATTTT
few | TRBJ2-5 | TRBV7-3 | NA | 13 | CASSLGTVETQYF | TGTGCCAGCAGCTTGGGGACGGTGGAGACCCAGTACTTC
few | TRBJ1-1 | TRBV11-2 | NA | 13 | CASSKMGEVEAFF | TGTGCCAGCAGCAAAATGGGGGAGGTTGAAGCTTTCTTT
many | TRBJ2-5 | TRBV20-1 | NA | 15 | CSARGGIFIWETQYF | TGCAGTGCTAGAGGCGGAATCTTTATTTGGGAGACCCAGTACTTC
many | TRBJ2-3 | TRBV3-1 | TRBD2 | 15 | CASSLFSGGTDTQYF | TGTGCCAGCAGTCTTTTTAGCGGGGGGACAGATACGCAGTATTTT
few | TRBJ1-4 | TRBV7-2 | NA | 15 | CASSSRGGSNEKLFF | TGTGCCAGCAGCTCTAGAGGGGGATCAAATGAAAAACTGTTTTTT
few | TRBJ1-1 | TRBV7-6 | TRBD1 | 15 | CASSLDRGLYTEAFF | TGTGCCAGCAGCTTGGACAGGGGGCTTTACACTGAAGCTTTCTTT
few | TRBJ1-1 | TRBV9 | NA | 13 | CASGKGWNTEAFF | TGTGCCAGCGGCAAAGGGTGGAACACTGAAGCTTTCTTT
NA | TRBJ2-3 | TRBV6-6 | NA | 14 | CASSYSGSTDTQYF | TGTGCCAGCAGTTACTCCGGGTCTACAGATACGCAGTATTTT
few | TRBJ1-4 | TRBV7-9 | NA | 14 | CASSKQRVNEKLFF | TGTGCCAGCAGCAAACAGAGAGTTAATGAAAAACTGTTTTTT
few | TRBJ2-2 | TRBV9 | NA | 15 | CASSPWRAVTGELFF | TGTGCCAGCAGCCCTTGGCGGGCGGTTACCGGGGAGCTGTTTTTT
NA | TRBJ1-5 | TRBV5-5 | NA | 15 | CASSAWGIRNQPQHF | TGTGCCAGCAGCGCCTGGGGGATAAGGAATCAGCCCCAGCATTTT
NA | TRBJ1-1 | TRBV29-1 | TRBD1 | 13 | CSVEGTGGTEAFF | TGCAGCGTTGAAGGGACAGGGGGAACTGAAGCTTTCTTT
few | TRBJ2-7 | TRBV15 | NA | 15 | CATSRDQGRVNEQYF | TGTGCCACCAGCAGAGATCAGGGCAGGGTGAACGAGCAGTACTTC
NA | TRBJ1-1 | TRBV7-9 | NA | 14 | CASTPGGGSTEAFF | TGTGCCAGCACCCCGGGGGGTGGGAGCACTGAAGCTTTCTTT
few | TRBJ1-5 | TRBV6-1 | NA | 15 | CASFHGGYSNQPQHF | TGTGCCAGCTTCCATGGAGGTTATAGCAATCAGCCCCAGCATTTT
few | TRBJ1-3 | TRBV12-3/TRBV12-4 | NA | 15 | CASSLFPGSSNTIYF | TGTGCCAGCAGTTTATTTCCGGGCTCCTCGAACACCATATATTTT
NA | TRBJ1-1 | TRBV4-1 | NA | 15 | CASSQDPGVPGQAFF | TGCGCCAGCAGCCAAGATCCAGGAGTCCCCGGGCAAGCTTTCTTT
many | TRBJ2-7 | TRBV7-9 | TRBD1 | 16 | CASTLLLGQGSYEQYF | TGTGCCAGCACGCTCCTTTTGGGACAGGGAAGCTACGAGCAGTACTTC
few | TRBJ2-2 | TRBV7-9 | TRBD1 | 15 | CASSLHRGRTGELFF | TGTGCCAGCAGCTTACACAGGGGGCGCACCGGGGAGCTGTTTTTT
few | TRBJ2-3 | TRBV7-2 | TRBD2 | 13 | CASSPSGADTQYF | TGTGCCAGCAGCCCTAGCGGGGCAGATACGCAGTATTTT
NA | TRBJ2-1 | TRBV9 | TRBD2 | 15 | CASSPGLAAYNEQFF | TGTGCCAGCAGCCCGGGACTAGCGGCATACAATGAGCAGTTCTTC
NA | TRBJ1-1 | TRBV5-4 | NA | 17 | CASSFGGGIRMNTEAFF | TGTGCCAGCAGCTTCGGGGGGGGAATCCGAATGAACACTGAAGCTTTCTTT
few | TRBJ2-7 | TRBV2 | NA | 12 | CASRRATYEQYF | TGTGCCAGCAGAAGGGCGACCTACGAGCAGTACTTC
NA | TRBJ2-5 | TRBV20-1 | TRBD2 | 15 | CSARDRLAGIETQYF | TGCAGTGCTAGAGATCGACTAGCGGGGATAGAGACCCAGTACTTC
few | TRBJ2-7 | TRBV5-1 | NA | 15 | CASSLDGEQGREQYF | TGCGCCAGCAGCTTGGATGGGGAACAGGGTCGCGAGCAGTACTTC
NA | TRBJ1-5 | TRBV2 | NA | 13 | CASGGDRNQPQHF | TGTGCCAGCGGAGGCGATCGCAATCAGCCCCAGCATTTT
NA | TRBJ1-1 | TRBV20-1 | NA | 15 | CSARVPGRTNTEAFF | TGCAGTGCTAGAGTCCCGGGACGGACGAACACTGAAGCTTTCTTT
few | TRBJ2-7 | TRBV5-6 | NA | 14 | CASSLAGLRNEQYF | TGTGCCAGCAGCTTGGCGGGTCTTAGAAACGAGCAGTACTTC
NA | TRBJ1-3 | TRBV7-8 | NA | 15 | CASSQRVVSGNTIYF | TGTGCCAGCAGCCAGAGGGTGGTCTCTGGAAACACCATATATTTT
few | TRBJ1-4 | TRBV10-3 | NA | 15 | CAISEMRPGNEKLFF | TGTGCCATCAGTGAGATGAGACCGGGGAATGAAAAACTGTTTTTT
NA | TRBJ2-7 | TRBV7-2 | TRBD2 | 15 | CASSRLGLAGYEQYF | TGTGCCAGCAGCCGCCTCGGACTAGCGGGCTACGAGCAGTACTTC
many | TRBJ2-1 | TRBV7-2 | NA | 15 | CASSRAGSSYNEQFF | TGTGCCAGCAGCAGAGCCGGAAGCTCCTACAATGAGCAGTTCTTC
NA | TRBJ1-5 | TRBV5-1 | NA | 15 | CASSRTPAPNQPQHF | TGCGCCAGCAGTCGGACTCCAGCGCCTAATCAGCCCCAGCATTTT
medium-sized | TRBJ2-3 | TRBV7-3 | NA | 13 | CASSLYGTDTQYF | TGTGCCAGCAGCCTCTATGGCACAGATACGCAGTATTTT
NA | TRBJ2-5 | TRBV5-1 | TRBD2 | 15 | CASSSTGGPGETQYF | TGCGCCAGCAGCTCTACGGGGGGGCCGGGAGAGACCCAGTACTTC
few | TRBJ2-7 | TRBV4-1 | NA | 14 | CASSQDPSAYEQYF | TGCGCCAGCAGCCAAGACCCCAGTGCATACGAGCAGTACTTC
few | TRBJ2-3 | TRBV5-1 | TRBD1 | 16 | CASSTGQGTFTDTQYF | TGCGCCAGCAGCACGGGACAGGGAACTTTCACAGATACGCAGTATTTT
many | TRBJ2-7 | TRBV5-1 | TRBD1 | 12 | CASSATGDEQYF | TGCGCCAGCAGCGCGACAGGGGACGAGCAGTACTTC
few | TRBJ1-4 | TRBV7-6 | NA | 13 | CASSLASREKLFF | TGTGCCAGCAGCTTAGCTTCCAGGGAAAAACTGTTTTTT
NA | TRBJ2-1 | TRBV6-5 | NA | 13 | CASSYSGVMRQFF | TGTGCCAGCAGTTACTCGGGCGTAATGCGGCAGTTCTTC
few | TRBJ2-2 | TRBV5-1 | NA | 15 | CASSLVGIFTGELFF | TGCGCCAGCAGCTTGGTTGGGATTTTCACCGGGGAGCTGTTTTTT
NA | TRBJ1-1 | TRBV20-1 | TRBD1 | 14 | CSARTGTGHTEAFF | TGCAGTGCGCGGACCGGGACAGGTCACACTGAAGCTTTCTTT